This is a list of T cell receptor beta chains from one sample in a study of Graves' ophthalmopathy and Graves' hyperthyroidism. TCRdb analysed the multiplex PCR reads with MiXCR anew, one entry per CDR3 protein. The data contain about 220,000 distinct CDR3 sequences, approximately 21% of them seen just once; the ten biggest clones take up 43%. Sample: peripheral blood. Source of these receptors: a woman between 50 and 59 years old with Graves' ophthalmopathy. CDR3s include the opening cysteine and the closing phenylalanine or tryptophan. The D gene is left open where the match is weak. Size tells how often a clone was seen (once, few, many) or the class of an expanded clone, and some rows leave it out.

d_call	v_call	clone_size	j_call	cdr3_nt	cdr3_aa
NA	TRBV6-5	NA	TRBJ2-3	TGTGCCAGCAGTTACTCGCTGGGACTGGGTACGCAGTATTTT	CASSYSLGLGTQYF
NA	TRBV28	NA	TRBJ2-2	TGTGCCAGCAGCCCATATGGGGTTTCGACCGGGGAGCTGTTTTTT	CASSPYGVSTGELFF
NA	TRBV20-1	many	TRBJ2-7	TGCAGTGCTAGCATCAGGGAGTCCTACGAGCAGTACTTC	CSASIRESYEQYF
NA	TRBV25-1	NA	TRBJ2-5	TGTGCCAGCAGTGGGTCGAAGCTAGGTCCCCCATATTCCACAGAGACCCAGTACTTC	CASSGSKLGPPYSTETQYF
NA	TRBV11-2	many	TRBJ2-5	TGTGCCAGCAGCTACCACAGGGTCGAGGAGGAGACCCAGTACTTC	CASSYHRVEEETQYF
NA	TRBV12-3/TRBV12-4	many	TRBJ1-5	TGTGCCAGCAGCCCTTCCCGACGCTCGAGCAATCAGCCCCAGCATTTT	CASSPSRRSSNQPQHF
NA	TRBV29-1	NA	TRBJ1-6	TGCAGCGCTGTGAAAGGGGGTAATTCACCCCTCCTCTTT	CSAVKGGNSPLLF
NA	TRBV28	few	TRBJ2-2	TGTGCCAGCACCTTGACAGGACAGATGAACACCGGGGAGCTGTTTTTT	CASTLTGQMNTGELFF
TRBD1	TRBV5-1	many	TRBJ1-6	TGCGCCAGCAGCTTGGGGACAGGGTATACACCCCTCCACTTT	CASSLGTGYTPLHF
TRBD1	TRBV6-1	NA	TRBJ2-7	TGTGCCAGCAGTACCCGGGACAGGGCCTACGAGCAGTACTTC	CASSTRDRAYEQYF
TRBD2	TRBV30	few	TRBJ2-2	TGTGCCTGGAGTGTATTCGGACTAGCGAACCCCGGGGAGCTGTTTTTT	CAWSVFGLANPGELFF
NA	TRBV6-1	NA	TRBJ2-5	TGTGCCAGCAGCAGAACGCAGGGGTCCCAAGAGACCCAGTACTTC	CASSRTQGSQETQYF
NA	TRBV28	NA	TRBJ2-7	TGTGCCAGCAGTTACGCCTTGAAAGAGCAGTACTTC	CASSYALKEQYF
NA	TRBV12-3/TRBV12-4	many	TRBJ2-3	TGTGCCAGCAGTTTAAACCAGTACACAGATACGCAGTATTTT	CASSLNQYTDTQYF
NA	TRBV6-4	NA	TRBJ2-5	TGTGCCAGCAGCCTCTCTGAGGGACAAGAGACCCAGTACTTC	CASSLSEGQETQYF
TRBD1	TRBV11-2	many	TRBJ2-7	TGTGCCAGCAGCTTTACGGGACAGGGATCGACCTACGAGCAGTACTTC	CASSFTGQGSTYEQYF
TRBD1	TRBV28	NA	TRBJ2-6	TGTGCCAGCAGAGGGGTGGGACAGGCTACCAGTACCGGGGCCAACGTCCTGACTTTC	CASRGVGQATSTGANVLTF
TRBD1	TRBV6-2/TRBV6-3	many	TRBJ1-3	TGTGCCAGCAGTTACAAGAGACCGGGACAGGGAACTGGAAACACCATATATTTT	CASSYKRPGQGTGNTIYF
NA	TRBV5-1	many	TRBJ2-4	TGCGCCAGCAGCTTAACAGGGAAAGGCATTCAGTACTTC	CASSLTGKGIQYF
TRBD1	TRBV3-1	many	TRBJ2-7	TGTGCCAGCAGCCAGGCACTCGGGACAGGGGTCGAGCAGTACTTC	CASSQALGTGVEQYF
NA	TRBV27	many	TRBJ2-7	TGTGCCAGCGGCTGGCGGGGATCTGGCGAGCAGTACTTC	CASGWRGSGEQYF
NA	TRBV28	NA	TRBJ1-6	TGTGCCAGCAGTCGGGGGGAGTTCGAAAATTCACCCCTCCACTTT	CASSRGEFENSPLHF
NA	TRBV30	NA	TRBJ1-1	TGTGCCTGGAGTAATAGGGTTGGGACTGAAGCTTTCTTT	CAWSNRVGTEAFF
NA	TRBV20-1	many	TRBJ2-5	TGCAGTGCTGGGCGGAGGGAGGAGACCCAGTACTTC	CSAGRREETQYF